A single sample is the source of the 20 T cell receptor beta chains below, sequenced in a study of blood T cell repertoires in COVID-19. The table came from immunoSEQ multiplex PCR; TCRdb's copy has only in-frame clones and leaves some out. Seen here are around 250,000 clones, approximately 81% observed once, and the top ten hold 5% to 8%. The sample taken for sequencing was PBMCs or T cells enriched from blood (not recorded which). The receptor source for this set is a woman between 50 and 59 years old who had been exposed to COVID-19.

V gene TRBV11-3 combines with J gene TRBJ2-7; possible D gene TRBD2, 5 bases. The CDR3 sequence is 15 residues long. Germline CDR1 and CDR2: SGHNT and YENEEA. Deletions cut 4 bases from V and 7 bases from J, with 20 bases between. The CDR3 region has the DNA TGTGCCAGCAGCTACCCCATTATAAGGACGGGGGAGCAGTACTTC. Protein: CASSYPIIRTGEQYF.

The sample holds a few counts of this clone. The chain joins TRBV7-2 to TRBJ2-5; 8 bases line up with TRBD2. V gave up 5 bases and J gave up 2 bases; unmatched junction bases: 7. The germline CDR1 and CDR2 sequences are SGHTA and FQGNSA. This CDR3 has 15 residues. Written as DNA, the CDR3 is TGTGCCAGCAGCGCCGGGGGGGCAGGACAAGAGACCCAGTACTTC. Translating gives CASSAGGAGQETQYF.

V and J are TRBV2 and TRBJ2-1; 10 bases line up with TRBD1. V dropped 10 bases and J dropped 8; count of bases not matched to a gene: 17. The CDR3 spans 16 residues. Germline CDR1 is SNHLY and CDR2 is FYNNEI. DNA of the CDR3: TGTGCCACCAAAAGGGATCAGGGGACAGGGGTGCATGAGCAGTTCTTC. Translated, it gives CATKRDQGTGVHEQFF. The full variable domain, with the rest looked up from reference TRBV2 and TRBJ2-1, is EPEVTQTPSHQVTQMGQEVILRCVPISNHLYFYWYRQILGQKVEFLVSFYNNEISEKSEIFDDQFSVERPDGSNFTLKIRSTKLEDSAMYFCATKRDQGTGVHEQFFGPGTRLTVL.

This chain uses TRBV29-1 with TRBJ2-7; no clear D gene. The V gene lost 1 base and the J gene lost 5 bases, with 6 bases spanning the gap. CDR3 size: 11 residues. The germline CDR1 and CDR2 sequences are SQVTM and ANQGSEA. CDR3: CSVEARNEQYF. The DNA for the CDR3 is TGCAGCGTTGAAGCGCGGAACGAGCAGTACTTC.

This chain links TRBV2 with TRBJ2-7; 7 bases match TRBD1. Losses at the gene ends were 5 bases for V and 6 bases for J; bases not matched to a gene: 13. This CDR3 contains 15 residues. Germline V gene data show CDR1 as SNHLY and CDR2 as FYNNEI. This CDR3 is CASSTIDRVRLEQYF. Here the CDR3 DNA reads TGTGCCAGCAGTACCATTGACAGGGTGCGGCTCGAGCAGTACTTC.

This clone is deemed medium-sized. The gene calls are TRBV12-3 or TRBV12-4 and TRBJ1-5; perhaps TRBD1 as D (5 bases). The CDR3 is 13 residues long. V was trimmed by 6 bases and J by 6 bases, leaving 12 bases between them. CDR3 loop: CASSLGAAQPQHF. The CDR3 coding sequence is TGTGCCAGCAGCCTAGGGGCAGCTCAGCCCCAGCATTTT.

The chain has TRBV18 and TRBJ1-2; D gene unclear. In germline, CDR1 is KGHSH, CDR2 LQKENI. Trimming removed 3 bases at V and 6 bases at J, with 20 bases between. The CDR3 covers 16 residues. This CDR3 is CASSPTRGERSDGYTF. For the CDR3, the DNA is TGTGCCAGCTCACCGACCCGCGGAGAAAGATCTGATGGCTACACCTTC.

The J gene is TRBJ2-3, the V gene TRBV19; D is possibly TRBD2 (6 bases). Germline assignment: CDR1 LNHDA and CDR2 SQIVND (reference sequence). V was pared by 10 bases and J by 6 bases, with 17 bases between. The CDR3 runs to 13 residues. This CDR3 reads CATSLRAGDTQYF. CDR3 nucleotide sequence: TGTGCCACCTCTCTCAGGGCGGGGGATACGCAGTATTTT.

The sample holds one count of this clone. The chain is built from TRBV4-2 and TRBJ1-2; 12 bases line up with TRBD1. CDR3 size: 18 residues. Germline CDR1 LGHNA, CDR2 YNFKEQ. The junction had 13 bases not matched to a gene; V was cut back by 0 bases and J by 8 bases. The CDR3 sequence: CASSQDEGQGATLGGYTF. CDR3 in DNA: TGTGCCAGCAGCCAAGATGAGGGACAGGGGGCTACCTTGGGAGGCTACACCTTC.

This chain connects TRBV9 to TRBJ1-1; possible D gene TRBD1, 6 bases. Trimming cost V 0 bases and J 1 base, with 13 bases left between them. Per the germline V gene, CDR1 is SGDLS and CDR2 is YYNGEE. The CDR3 sequence is 16 residues long. The CDR3 DNA follows: TGTGCCAGCAGCGTAGGGACAGTCAGAACGAACACTGAAGCTTTCTTT. Protein: CASSVGTVRTNTEAFF.

The CDR3 DNA reads TGTGCCAGCAGCTTGGGGGACTCCTCCTACGAGCAGTACTTC. Translated, it gives CASSLGDSSYEQYF. The chain has TRBV7-2 and TRBJ2-7, with D perhaps TRBD2 (6 bases). The CDR3 extends over 14 amino acids. V lost 3 bases to trimming and J lost 0 bases, with 9 bases between them. From germline, CDR1 is SGHTA and CDR2 FQGNSA.

The chain links TRBV19 to TRBJ2-5; TRBD2 might be the D (6 bases). The germline gives CDR1 LNHDA, CDR2 SQIVND (reference sequence). The V gene lost 7 bases and the J gene lost 3 bases, with 12 bases spanning the gap. The CDR3 is made up of 13 amino acids. CDR3 protein: CASKARGKETQYF. CDR3 DNA sequence: TGTGCCAGTAAGGCCCGGGGGAAAGAGACCCAGTACTTC.

This chain uses TRBV7-9 with TRBJ2-5, with TRBD1 identical over 8 bases. The V gene's germline CDR1 is SEHNR and CDR2 FQNEAQ (reference sequence). The trim removed 3 bases at V and 5 bases at J, leaving 8 bases unmatched. This CDR3 has 15 amino acids. The CDR3 protein is CASSFRTGLGETQYF. The CDR3 bases are TGTGCCAGCAGCTTCAGGACAGGGTTGGGGGAGACCCAGTACTTC.

The chain combines TRBV14 with TRBJ1-2, with 7 bases identical to TRBD1. Germline V gene data show CDR1 as SGHDN and CDR2 as FVKESK. The CDR3 totals 13 residues. V dropped 2 bases and J dropped 4; count of bases not matched to a gene: 1. As DNA, the CDR3 is TGTGCCAGCAGCCAAAGGGGGCTCTATGGCTACACCTTC. This encodes CASSQRGLYGYTF.

This chain joins TRBV5-1 and TRBJ1-2; perhaps TRBD1 as D (5 bases). The germline V gene has CDR1 SGHRS and CDR2 YFSETQ. CDR3 size: 16 residues. V was trimmed by 6 bases and J by 4 bases, leaving 22 bases between them. CDR3 nucleotide sequence: TGCGCCAGCACCATAGACCCGGGGGGAGTCAGCTATGGCTACACCTTC. Its protein product is CASTIDPGGVSYGYTF.

The genes are TRBV3-1 (or the pseudogene TRBV3-2) and TRBJ2-1; 11 bases agree with TRBD2. Germline CDR1 LGHDT, CDR2 YNNKEL (reference sequence). V shed 6 bases and J 7 bases; nucleotides not matched to a gene: 11. The CDR3 sequence is 16 residues long. This CDR3 is CASSPRLAGSGNEQFF. Here the CDR3 DNA reads TGTGCCAGCAGTCCGAGACTAGCGGGGTCGGGGAATGAGCAGTTCTTC.

This chain connects TRBV5-1 to TRBJ2-1; 8 nucleotides line up with TRBD2. The V segment lost 1 base and the J segment 4 bases; nucleotides outside the gene matches: 4. CDR3 size: 15 residues. Germline CDR1 SGHRS, CDR2 YFSETQ. The CDR3 here is CASSLTAGAYNEQFF. For the CDR3, the DNA is TGCGCCAGCAGCTTGACAGCGGGGGCGTACAATGAGCAGTTCTTC.

The genes are TRBV6-6 and TRBJ1-1; D not certain. Germline loops: CDR1 MNHNY, CDR2 SVGAGI (reference sequence). The CDR3 covers 11 residues. V lost 8 bases, J lost 9 bases, and 13 bases lay in between. The DNA for the CDR3 is TGTGCCAGCGCTGCCGGGGAGAAAGCTTTCTTT. Protein product: CASAAGEKAFF.

The chain is built from TRBV5-4 and TRBJ2-1, with 10 bases that match TRBD2. J gave up 5 bases and V 2 bases, and 1 base lay outside the gene matches. Germline CDR1 and CDR2: SGHNT and YYREEE (reference sequence). The CDR3 contains 14 residues. The chain's CDR3 is CASSFLAGDNEQFF. Here the CDR3 DNA reads TGTGCCAGCAGCTTCCTAGCGGGGGACAATGAGCAGTTCTTC.

The CDR3 DNA reads TGCGCCAGCAGCCCCAGCGGGGGCGGAGAGACCCAGTACTTC. This codes for CASSPSGGGETQYF. The chain joins TRBV5-1 to TRBJ2-5; 8 positions agree with TRBD2. Germline-derived CDR1 and CDR2 are SGHRS and YFSETQ. This CDR3 contains 14 residues. J gave up 4 bases and V 4 bases, and 6 bases lay outside the gene matches.